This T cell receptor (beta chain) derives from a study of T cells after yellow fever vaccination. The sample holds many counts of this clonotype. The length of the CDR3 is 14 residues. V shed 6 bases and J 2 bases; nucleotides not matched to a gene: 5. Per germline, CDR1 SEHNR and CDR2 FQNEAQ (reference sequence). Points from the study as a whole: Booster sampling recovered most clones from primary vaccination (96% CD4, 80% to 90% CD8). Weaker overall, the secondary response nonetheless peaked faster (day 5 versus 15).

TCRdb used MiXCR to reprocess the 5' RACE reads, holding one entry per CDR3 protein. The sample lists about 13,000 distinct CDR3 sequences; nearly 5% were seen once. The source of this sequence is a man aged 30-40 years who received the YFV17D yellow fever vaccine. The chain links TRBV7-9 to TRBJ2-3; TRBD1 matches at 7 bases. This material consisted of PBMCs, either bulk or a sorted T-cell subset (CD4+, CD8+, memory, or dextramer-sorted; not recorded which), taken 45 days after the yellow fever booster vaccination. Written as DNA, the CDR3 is TGTGCCAGCAGTCGGACAGGCCTCACAGATACGCAGTATTTT. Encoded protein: CASSRTGLTDTQYF.